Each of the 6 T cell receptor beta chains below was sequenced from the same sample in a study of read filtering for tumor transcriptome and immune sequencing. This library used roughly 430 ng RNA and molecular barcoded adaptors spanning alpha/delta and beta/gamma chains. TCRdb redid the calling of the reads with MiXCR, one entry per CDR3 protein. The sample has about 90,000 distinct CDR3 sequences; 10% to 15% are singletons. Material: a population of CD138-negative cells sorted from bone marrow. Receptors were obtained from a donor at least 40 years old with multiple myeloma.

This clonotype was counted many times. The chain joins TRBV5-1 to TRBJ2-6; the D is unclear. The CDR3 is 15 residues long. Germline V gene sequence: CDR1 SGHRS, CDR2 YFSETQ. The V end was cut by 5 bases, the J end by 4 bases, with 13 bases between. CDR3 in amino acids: CASRYLGSGANVLTF. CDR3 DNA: TGCGCCAGCAGGTATCTGGGATCCGGGGCCAACGTCCTGACTTTC.

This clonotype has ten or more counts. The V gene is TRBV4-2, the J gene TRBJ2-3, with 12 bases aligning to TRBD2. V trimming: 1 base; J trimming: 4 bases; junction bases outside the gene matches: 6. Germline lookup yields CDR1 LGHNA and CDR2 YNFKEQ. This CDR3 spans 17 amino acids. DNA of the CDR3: TGTGCCAGCAGCCAAGGTCTAGCGGGAGGGCCATCAGATACGCAGTATTTT. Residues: CASSQGLAGGPSDTQYF.

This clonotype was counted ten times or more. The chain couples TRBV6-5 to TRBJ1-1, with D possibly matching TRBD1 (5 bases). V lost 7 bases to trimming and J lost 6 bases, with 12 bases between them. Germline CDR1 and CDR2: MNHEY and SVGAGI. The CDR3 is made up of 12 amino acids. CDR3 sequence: CASIAGTAEAFF. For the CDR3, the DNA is TGTGCCAGCATTGCAGGGACCGCTGAAGCTTTCTTT.

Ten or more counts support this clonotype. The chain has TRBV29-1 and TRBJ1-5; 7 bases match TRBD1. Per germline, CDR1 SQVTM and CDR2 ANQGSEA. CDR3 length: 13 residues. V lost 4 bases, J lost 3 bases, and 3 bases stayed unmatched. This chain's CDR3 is CSVGGTVNQPQHF. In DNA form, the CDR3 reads TGCAGCGTTGGGGGGACAGTCAATCAGCCCCAGCATTTT.

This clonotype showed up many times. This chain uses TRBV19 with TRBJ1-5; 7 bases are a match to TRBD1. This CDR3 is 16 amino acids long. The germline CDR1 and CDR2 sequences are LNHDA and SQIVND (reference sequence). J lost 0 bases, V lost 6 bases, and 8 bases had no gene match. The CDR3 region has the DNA TGTGCCAGTAGAGGACAGGAGATTTATAGCAATCAGCCCCAGCATTTT. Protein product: CASRGQEIYSNQPQHF.

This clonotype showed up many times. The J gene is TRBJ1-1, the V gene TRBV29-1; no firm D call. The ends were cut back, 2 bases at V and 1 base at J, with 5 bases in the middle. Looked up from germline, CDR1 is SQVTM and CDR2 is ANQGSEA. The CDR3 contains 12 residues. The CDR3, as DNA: TGCAGCGTTGAAAAGAGGAACACTGAAGCTTTCTTT. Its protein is CSVEKRNTEAFF.